The clone carrying this T cell receptor (beta chain) was found a few times. As yet, its antigen is unknown. TCR beta libraries were prepared from cDNA with unique molecular identifiers. MiXCR, run by TCRdb on the PCR reads, gives a single entry per CDR3 protein. The repertoire holds hundreds of thousands of distinct CDR3 sequences, with 39% as singletons. This entry belongs to a study of post-analysis software for immune sequencing data. Study-wide points: Patients carried a few TRBV segments more frequently than controls did, and TRBV5-6, TRBV5-1 and TRBV20-1 were among them.

Unmatched junction bases numbered 7, after V lost 4 bases and J lost 8 bases. The CDR3 extends over 13 amino acids. CDR1 MGHRA and CDR2 YSYEKL come from the germline V gene. Sequenced material: blood. The receptor was derived from a girl aged 2 to 9 with multiple sclerosis. This chain joins TRBV4-1 and TRBJ1-2; 7 positions match TRBD1. CDR3 sequence: CASSRDSERGYTF. In nucleotides, the CDR3 is TGCGCCAGCAGCCGGGACAGCGAGAGGGGCTACACCTTC.